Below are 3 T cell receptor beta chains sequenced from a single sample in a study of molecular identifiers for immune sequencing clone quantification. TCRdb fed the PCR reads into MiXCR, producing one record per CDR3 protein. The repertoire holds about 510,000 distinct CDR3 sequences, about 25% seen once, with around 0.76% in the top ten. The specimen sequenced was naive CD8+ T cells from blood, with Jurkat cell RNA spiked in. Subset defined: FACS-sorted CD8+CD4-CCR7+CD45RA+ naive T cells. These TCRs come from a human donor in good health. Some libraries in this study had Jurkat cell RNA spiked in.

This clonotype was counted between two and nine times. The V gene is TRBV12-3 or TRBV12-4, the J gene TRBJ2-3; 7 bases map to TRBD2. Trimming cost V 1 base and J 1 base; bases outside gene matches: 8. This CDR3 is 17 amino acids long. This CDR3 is CASSLEILADGTDTQYF. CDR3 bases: TGTGCCAGCAGTTTAGAGATTCTAGCGGATGGCACAGATACGCAGTATTTT.

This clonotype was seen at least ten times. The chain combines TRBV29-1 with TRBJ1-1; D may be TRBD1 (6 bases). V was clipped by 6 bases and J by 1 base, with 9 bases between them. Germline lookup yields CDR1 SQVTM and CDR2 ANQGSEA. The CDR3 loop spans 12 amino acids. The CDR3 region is CSVSDRNTEAFF. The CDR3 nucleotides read TGCAGCGTATCGGACAGGAACACTGAAGCTTTCTTT.

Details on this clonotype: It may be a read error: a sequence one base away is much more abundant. This chain's CDR3 is CASRDGAADTQYF. DNA for the CDR3: TGTGCCAGTCGGGACGGGGCGGCAGATACGCAGTATTTT. This sequence joins TRBV6-5 and TRBJ2-3, with D perhaps given as TRBD1 or TRBD2 (5 bases each). V was clipped by 9 bases and J by 4 bases, with 14 bases between them. CDR3 length: 13 amino acids. The germline V gene encodes CDR1 MNHEY and CDR2 SVGAGI.